This T cell receptor beta chain was sequenced in a study of blood T cell repertoires in COVID-19. Study in general: There were acute and convalescent COVID-19 samples, and they came from the United States, Italy and Spain.

How the authors handled the data: Amplified reference gene primers provided the basis for estimating nucleated cell counts. Profiled with immunoSEQ multiplex PCR; TCRdb holds only in-frame clones, not every one. V and J calls and clone size follow that table, whereas D and trimming were derived from the DNA. The sample holds about 74,000 clones; roughly 81% are singletons and the top ten take 36%. CDR1 and CDR2 from the germline V gene are MNHEY and SMNVEV (reference sequence). The CDR3 spans 14 residues. V was shortened by 3 bases and J by 1 base, with 7 bases between the two germline ends. Specimen: peripheral blood. The rearrangement links TRBV27 to TRBJ1-5, with unresolved D. This sequence originates from a man between 65 and 80 years old with acute or convalescent COVID-19. The CDR3 is CASSFGRSNQPQHF. CDR3 sequence (DNA): TGTGCCAGCAGTTTCGGCAGGAGCAATCAGCCCCAGCATTTT.